This passage covers 31 T cell receptor beta chains from one sample sequenced in a study of T cell repertoires in cytomegalovirus infection. TCRdb ran MiXCR on the reads and lists one entry per CDR3 protein. This table holds approximately 750,000 distinct CDR3 sequences, 35% found once. Specimen: PBMCs. These TCRs come from a human donor in good health (CMV status not recorded). Some clones in this sample may be carry-over from other donors' samples.

In its sample, this clonotype was seen many times. J is TRBJ1-1 and V is TRBV7-2; weak D call: TRBD1 (5 bases). The ends were cut back, 4 bases at V and 7 bases at J, with 10 bases in the middle. This CDR3 is 12 amino acids long. CDR1 and CDR2 from the germline V gene are SGHTA and FQGNSA. CDR3 loop: CASSSQGYEAFF. The CDR3 coding sequence is TGTGCCAGCAGCTCTCAGGGATATGAAGCTTTCTTT.

This clonotype is a singleton in its sample. This sequence joins TRBV7-9 and TRBJ2-6; 8 positions agree with TRBD1. Per germline, CDR1 SEHNR and CDR2 FQNEAQ (reference sequence). The V segment lost 1 base and the J segment 2 bases; nucleotides outside the gene matches: 4. The CDR3 loop spans 17 amino acids. CDR3 residues: CASSLEDRVPGANVLTF. CDR3 in DNA: TGTGCCAGCAGCTTAGAGGACAGGGTACCTGGGGCCAACGTCCTGACTTTC. The full variable domain, with the rest looked up from reference TRBV7-9 and TRBJ2-6, is DTGVSQNPRHKITKRGQNVTFRCDPISEHNRLYWYRQTLGQGPEFLTYFQNEAQLEKSRLLSDRFSAERPKGSFSTLEIQRTEQGDSAMYLCASSLEDRVPGANVLTFGAGSRLTVL.

V and J are TRBV7-3 and TRBJ2-3; D not certain. The CDR3 covers 14 residues. V was clipped by 1 base and J by 4 bases, with 9 bases between them. Germline-derived CDR1 and CDR2 are SGHTA and FQGTGA. In DNA, the CDR3 is TGTGCCAGCAGCTTAAACATCCTCTCAGATACGCAGTATTTT. It is translated as CASSLNILSDTQYF.

In nucleotides, the CDR3 is TGTGCCAGCAGTCCTGGGACAGGCCAGGTCTATGGCTACACCTTC. It translates to CASSPGTGQVYGYTF. The gene calls are TRBV12-3 or TRBV12-4 and TRBJ1-2; 8 nucleotides agree with TRBD1. CDR3 size: 15 residues. J gave up 4 bases and V 5 bases, and 9 bases lay outside the gene matches.

This clonotype was observed a few times. The CDR3 bases are TGTGCCAGCAGCTTAACATTCGGGTCCAGAACCGGGGAGCTGTTTTTT. Protein product: CASSLTFGSRTGELFF. The V gene is TRBV7-6, the J gene TRBJ2-2, with D hard to call. This CDR3 has 16 amino acids. With 2 bases removed from V and 5 bases from J, the gap between germline ends came to 15 bases. Germline V gene lookup returns CDR1 SGHVS and CDR2 FNYEAQ.

The chain has TRBV27 and TRBJ2-1; D ambiguous. From germline, CDR1 is MNHEY and CDR2 SMNVEV (reference sequence). Trimming removed 1 base at V and 2 bases at J, with 9 bases between. The CDR3 is 15 residues long. CDR3 sequence reads: CASSLWVSPYNEQFF. Here the CDR3 DNA reads TGTGCCAGCAGTTTATGGGTTTCCCCCTACAATGAGCAGTTCTTC.

The gene calls are TRBV5-1 and TRBJ2-7; 11 bases match TRBD2. Germline V gene data show CDR1 as SGHRS and CDR2 as YFSETQ. V shed 5 bases and J 7 bases; nucleotides not matched to a gene: 8. The CDR3 totals 14 residues. The chain's CDR3 is CASRAGLAVEEQYF. Written as DNA, the CDR3 is TGCGCCAGCAGAGCGGGACTAGCGGTCGAGGAGCAGTACTTC.

The CDR3 DNA reads TGTGCCAGCAGCTTTACAGAGCGAGGGGAGCTGTTTTTT. This sequence encodes CASSFTERGELFF. The chain links TRBV7-8 to TRBJ2-2; D gene unclear. This CDR3 contains 13 residues. Between the trimmed V and J ends, which lost 3 bases and 8 bases, there was a span of 10 bases. Germline loops: CDR1 SGHVS, CDR2 FQNEAQ.

V gene TRBV12-3 or TRBV12-4 combines with J gene TRBJ2-5; the D gene is possibly TRBD2 (6 bases). The CDR3 length is 13 residues. With 6 bases removed from V and 5 bases from J, the gap between germline ends came to 13 bases. The CDR3 reads CASSLTSIETQYF. The CDR3 bases are TGTGCCAGCAGCCTGACTAGTATCGAGACCCAGTACTTC.

This clonotype has more than one count but fewer than ten. The rearrangement uses TRBV2 and TRBJ2-2, with 7 positions matching TRBD1. The CDR3 runs to 17 residues. Per germline, CDR1 SNHLY and CDR2 FYNNEI. J was trimmed by 3 bases and V by 6 bases; bases with no gene match: 13. In nucleotides, the CDR3 is TGTGCCAGCAGCGAACCCCGGGACAGATTATACACCGGGGAGCTGTTTTTT. This gives the protein CASSEPRDRLYTGELFF.

The chain couples TRBV7-2 to TRBJ2-3; TRBD2 might be the D (6 bases). Germline V gives CDR1 SGHTA, CDR2 FQGNSA. The CDR3 is 14 amino acids. V was shortened by 8 bases and J by 5 bases, with 17 bases between the two germline ends. The CDR3 DNA follows: TGTGCCAGCTACATAGGAGACGGGAGAGATACGCAGTATTTT. Amino acid sequence: CASYIGDGRDTQYF.

The V and J genes are TRBV2 and TRBJ2-1; 7 positions agree with TRBD1. The germline V gene has CDR1 SNHLY and CDR2 FYNNEI. This CDR3 region has 17 residues. J was trimmed by 0 bases and V by 7 bases; bases with no gene match: 12. CDR3 residues: CASTLRGQTNSYNEQFF. In DNA, the CDR3 is TGTGCCAGCACTCTAAGGGGACAGACTAACTCCTACAATGAGCAGTTCTTC.

This clonotype was recorded a few times. The chain uses TRBV25-1 and TRBJ2-5, with TRBD2 matching over 8 bases. With V trimmed by 4 bases and J by 5 bases, 9 bases remained unmatched. This CDR3 is 15 amino acids long. Germline assignment: CDR1 MGHDK and CDR2 SYGVNS. The CDR3 region is CASSGGAGAVETQYF. In nucleotides, the CDR3 is TGTGCCAGCAGTGGGGGAGCGGGAGCGGTTGAGACCCAGTACTTC.

The chain is built from TRBV19 and TRBJ1-1, with D possibly TRBD1 on 5 matching bases. The germline CDR1 and CDR2 sequences are LNHDA and SQIVND (reference sequence). This CDR3 contains 11 residues. V was cut by 7 bases and J by 5 bases, with 8 bases left in between. The CDR3: CASKGRTEAFF. DNA of the CDR3: TGTGCCAGTAAGGGGAGGACTGAAGCTTTCTTT.

Ten or more counts support this clonotype. The gene calls are TRBV7-8 and TRBJ1-6; D is ambiguous. Germline CDR1 and CDR2: SGHVS and FQNEAQ. The CDR3 sequence is 16 residues long. Deletions cut 3 bases from V and 10 bases from J, with 19 bases between. This CDR3 reads CASSFATKGRQSPLHF. The DNA for the CDR3 is TGTGCCAGCAGCTTCGCCACAAAGGGCCGGCAATCACCCCTCCACTTT.

The V call is TRBV27, the J call TRBJ1-1; TRBD1 is a possible D gene (5 bases). V was trimmed by 5 bases and J by 4 bases, leaving 14 bases between them. There are 14 residues in the CDR3. Germline CDR1 and CDR2: MNHEY and SMNVEV (reference sequence). Here the CDR3 DNA reads TGTGCCAGCAGTCTCTCACCGGGGGGCACTGAAGCTTTCTTT. Encoded protein: CASSLSPGGTEAFF.

This clonotype has at least ten counts. CDR3 coding DNA: TGTGCCAGCACCGGGGCAAGCTCTGGAGAGACCCAGTACTTC. This sequence encodes CASTGASSGETQYF. This rearrangement joins TRBV6-1 to TRBJ2-5; D may be TRBD1 or TRBD2 (5 bases each). Trimming stripped 7 bases from V and 4 bases from J, with 16 bases between. The CDR3 covers 14 residues. Germline V gene data show CDR1 as MNHNS and CDR2 as SASEGT.

This chain connects TRBV4-2 to TRBJ2-7, with D possibly matching TRBD2 (6 bases). Germline V gene data show CDR1 as LGHNA and CDR2 as YNFKEQ. V was clipped by 4 bases and J by 6 bases, with 16 bases between them. The CDR3 extends over 14 amino acids. In DNA form, the CDR3 reads TGTGCCAGCAGCCCCTCCGGGGTGGGGGGCGAGCAGTACTTC. Protein: CASSPSGVGGEQYF.

There are a few counts of this clonotype. The V gene is TRBV7-6, the J gene TRBJ1-5; D may be TRBD1 (5 bases). From germline, CDR1 is SGHVS and CDR2 FNYEAQ. CDR3 length: 15 amino acids. Trimming removed 3 bases from V and 0 bases from J, with 9 bases in between. The CDR3 spells CASSFGTDSNQPQHF. The CDR3 DNA reads as TGTGCCAGCAGCTTCGGGACTGATAGCAATCAGCCCCAGCATTTT.

This clonotype appeared a single time. The rearrangement links TRBV6-5 to TRBJ1-1, with a tentative D call TRBD1 (5 bases). V was clipped by 7 bases and J by 0 bases, with 9 bases between them. This CDR3 comprises 13 residues. Germline CDR1 is MNHEY and CDR2 is SVGAGI. CDR3 sequence reads: CASIGVMNTEAFF. The CDR3 coding sequence is TGTGCCAGCATAGGGGTAATGAACACTGAAGCTTTCTTT.

The J gene is TRBJ1-2, the V gene TRBV30; 7 bases map to TRBD1. After removal of 3 bases from V and 5 bases from J, the junction contained 6 bases not matched to a gene. CDR1 is GTSNPN, CDR2 SVGIG, per germline (reference sequence). CDR3 length: 13 amino acids. Here the CDR3 DNA reads TGTGCCTGGAGGACAGGGACTGGATATGGCTACACCTTC. This sequence encodes CAWRTGTGYGYTF.

The genes are TRBV20-1 and TRBJ2-1, with 8 positions matching TRBD2. The CDR3 consists of 14 residues. Germline V gene lookup returns CDR1 DFQATT and CDR2 SNEGSKA (reference sequence). V gave up 3 bases and J gave up 8 bases; unmatched junction bases: 9. CDR3: CSARGLGGKDEQFF. The CDR3 DNA is TGCAGTGCTAGGGGACTAGGCGGTAAGGATGAGCAGTTCTTC.

The chain carries TRBV19 and TRBJ2-1; perhaps D is TRBD1 or TRBD2 (6 bases each). CDR3 length: 19 amino acids. V was shortened by 3 bases and J by 7 bases, with 28 bases between the two germline ends. Germline lookup yields CDR1 LNHDA and CDR2 SQIVND (reference sequence). CDR3 nucleotide sequence: TGTGCCAGTAGTATCAGACGACGAGGGGGGCGCCTCGGTACGAATGAGCAGTTCTTC. It encodes CASSIRRRGGRLGTNEQFF.

The chain is built from TRBV5-4 and TRBJ2-7; tentatively, D is TRBD1 or TRBD2 (5 bases each). The CDR3 contains 15 residues. CDR1 is SGHNT, CDR2 YYREEE, per germline (reference sequence). V was cut by 4 bases and J by 0 bases, with 14 bases left in between. CDR3 nucleotides: TGTGCCAGCAGCCCCTTAGGGACGGGCTCCTACGAGCAGTACTTC. Its protein is CASSPLGTGSYEQYF.

This clonotype has more than one count but fewer than ten. The rearrangement links TRBV10-3 to TRBJ2-1, with 7 bases fitting TRBD1. The CDR3 contains 14 residues. J was trimmed by 0 bases and V by 8 bases; bases with no gene match: 4. CDR1 and CDR2 (germline): ENHRY, SYGVKD. The CDR3 spells CAISAGGSYNEQFF. The CDR3 nucleotides read TGTGCCATCTCGGCAGGGGGCTCCTACAATGAGCAGTTCTTC.

For this clonotype: The junction departs from germline at one end; a sequencing error may be responsible. The rearrangement joins TRBV28 to TRBJ2-7; D might be TRBD2 (5 bases). The CDR3 contains 16 residues. Germline values: CDR1 MDHEN, CDR2 SYDVKM. The CDR3 DNA is TGTGCCAGCCACGCGCCGGAACACGGGGAGCGCTACGCGCAGTACTTC. It specifies CASHAPEHGERYAQYF.

The chain recombines TRBV5-1 with TRBJ2-2; no clear D. Trimming pared 2 bases from V and 7 bases from J, leaving 15 bases between. Germline values: CDR1 SGHRS, CDR2 YFSETQ. The CDR3 loop spans 15 amino acids. CDR3 loop: CASSFGLPGGGELFF. In DNA, the CDR3 is TGCGCCAGCAGCTTTGGGCTTCCCGGTGGCGGGGAGCTGTTTTTT.

The chain has TRBV12-3 or TRBV12-4 and TRBJ2-2, with 8 bases identical to TRBD1. This CDR3 has 15 amino acids. Unmatched junction bases numbered 5, after V lost 7 bases and J lost 1 base. CDR3 region: CASTADRENTGELFF. The CDR3, as DNA: TGTGCCAGCACCGCGGACAGGGAGAACACCGGGGAGCTGTTTTTT.

This chain links TRBV6-6 with TRBJ2-7; D is perhaps TRBD2 (6 bases). V lost 8 bases to trimming and J lost 1 base, with 21 bases between them. Germline CDR1 reads MNHNY; CDR2 reads SVGAGI (reference sequence). CDR3 size: 16 residues. DNA for the CDR3: TGTGCCAGCTACCCCCGGGGAGGAGACGCGTCCTACGAGCAGTACTTC. Its translation is CASYPRGGDASYEQYF.

Only a few counts were recorded for this clonotype. The DNA of the CDR3 is TGTGCCAGTAGAGGGATCAAAAGCTCCTATAATTCACCCCTCCACTTT. Encoded protein: CASRGIKSSYNSPLHF. The chain has TRBV19 and TRBJ1-6; no clear D gene. The ends were cut back, 6 bases at V and 0 bases at J, with 12 bases in the middle. Germline CDR1 is LNHDA and CDR2 is SQIVND (reference sequence). The CDR3 is 16 residues long.

This clonotype has more than one count but fewer than ten. This chain joins TRBV14 and TRBJ2-7; D gene uncertain. The germline V gene encodes CDR1 SGHDN and CDR2 FVKESK. With 1 base removed from V and 2 bases from J, the gap between germline ends came to 9 bases. The CDR3 extends over 14 amino acids. CDR3 residues: CASSQVGFPYEQYF. CDR3 DNA sequence: TGTGCCAGCAGCCAAGTCGGGTTTCCCTACGAGCAGTACTTC.